Listed below are T cell receptor beta chains from one sample, sequenced in a study of shared clonotypes between healthy human individuals. Clones were sequenced by immunoSEQ multiplex PCR, and TCRdb holds only the in-frame ones, with some missing. There are nearly 1 million clones in the sample; roughly 72% occur only once, and approximately 1.5% lies in the top ten. Sample: memory CD4+ T cells sorted from blood. Receptor source: a man aged 18 to 30 in good health. CDR3s include the opening cysteine and the closing phenylalanine or tryptophan. D genes are given only for firm matches. Clone size appears in some rows only: once, few, many, or a class for an expanded clone.

>-|-|TRBJ1-4|TRBV6-5
CASSYGGGSHEKLFF
TGTGCCAGCAGTTACGGGGGGGGCAGTCATGAAAAACTGTTTTTT
>-|-|TRBJ1-3|TRBV28
CASSQIFLKGNTIYF
TGTGCCAGCAGCCAGATCTTCTTGAAGGGAAACACCATATATTTT
>-|TRBD2|TRBJ2-5|TRBV27
CASSLSGTKGETQYF
TGTGCCAGCAGTTTATCGGGGACTAAGGGAGAGACCCAGTACTTC
>-|TRBD1|TRBJ1-1|TRBV5-6
CASRPTGGKAEAFF
TGTGCCAGCAGGCCAACAGGGGGCAAGGCTGAAGCTTTCTTT
>once|-|TRBJ1-5|TRBV6-1
CAMADRPNQPQHF
TGTGCCATGGCCGACAGACCCAATCAGCCCCAGCATTTT
>many|TRBD2|TRBJ2-5|TRBV6-1
CASKRLAGEGTQYF
TGTGCCAGTAAGAGACTAGCGGGGGAGGGGACCCAGTACTTC
>-|TRBD2|TRBJ2-1|TRBV2
CASSQAGSSYNEQFF
TGTGCCAGCAGCCAAGCGGGAAGCTCCTACAATGAGCAGTTCTTC
>-|TRBD1|TRBJ1-1|TRBV5-1
CASKDRVITEAFF
TGCGCCAGTAAGGACAGGGTGATCACTGAAGCTTTCTTT
>-|TRBD1|TRBJ1-4|TRBV4-1
CASSQGDRGNEKLFF
TGCGCCAGCAGCCAAGGGGACAGGGGTAATGAAAAACTGTTTTTT
>-|-|TRBJ2-3|TRBV6-6
CASSPRDTQYF
TGTGCCAGCAGCCCGCGGGATACGCAGTATTTT
>few|-|TRBJ2-1|TRBV5-1
CASSSDGMREQFF
TGCGCCAGCAGCTCGGACGGGATGCGTGAGCAGTTCTTC
>-|-|TRBJ2-1|TRBV7-9
CASSLPGLGEQFF
TGTGCCAGCAGCTTACCCGGACTGGGTGAGCAGTTCTTC
>few|-|TRBJ2-2|TRBV5-6
CASRSWNTGELFF
TGTGCCAGCCGCTCATGGAACACCGGGGAGCTGTTTTTT
>few|TRBD2|TRBJ2-7|TRBV5-1
CASSLVSGNEQYF
TGCGCCAGCAGCTTGGTGAGCGGGAACGAGCAGTACTTC
>-|-|TRBJ2-1|TRBV14
CASSPPGTTHNEQFF
TGTGCCAGCAGCCCCCCTGGCACAACCCACAATGAGCAGTTCTTC
>few|-|TRBJ1-4|TRBV10-3
CAIRLGVSEKLFF
TGTGCCATCAGGCTTGGGGTTTCTGAAAAACTGTTTTTT
>-|-|TRBJ1-6|TRBV2
CASSEKGGSSPLHF
TGTGCCAGCAGTGAAAAGGGGGGGAGTTCACCCCTCCACTTT
>-|-|TRBJ2-7|TRBV2
CASSGRAASYEQYF
TGTGCCAGCAGTGGAAGGGCCGCCTCCTACGAGCAGTACTTC
>-|-|TRBJ1-4|TRBV27
CASSLRTTNEKLFF
TGTGCCAGCAGTCTAAGAACGACTAATGAAAAACTGTTTTTT
>-|TRBD1|TRBJ1-1|TRBV6-1
CASSSRGHQNTEAFF
TGTGCCAGCAGTTCTAGGGGGCACCAAAACACTGAAGCTTTCTTT
>-|-|TRBJ2-1|TRBV5-4
CASSSVGGFKNEQFF
TGTGCCAGCAGCTCGGTTGGGGGGTTTAAAAATGAGCAGTTCTTC
>-|-|TRBJ2-7|TRBV30
CAWSVVGWAYEQYF
TGTGCCTGGAGTGTAGTAGGTTGGGCTTACGAGCAGTACTTC
>-|-|TRBJ1-1|TRBV5-4
CASSLSANTEAFF
TGTGCCAGCAGCTTATCGGCGAACACTGAAGCTTTCTTT
>once|-|TRBJ1-2|TRBV6-5
CATTRRDRRHGYTF
TGTGCCACCACTAGGAGGGACCGCAGACATGGCTACACCTTC
>-|TRBD2|TRBJ2-3|TRBV2
CASRYLLADNTDTQYF
TGTGCCAGCAGGTACCTGCTAGCGGACAACACAGATACGCAGTATTTT
>-|-|TRBJ2-3|TRBV7-9
CASSLGVGGPSTDTQYF
TGTGCCAGCAGCTTAGGCGTTGGAGGCCCCAGCACAGATACGCAGTATTTT
>-|-|TRBJ1-1|TRBV7-9
CASSLVRQAEGAFF
TGTGCCAGCAGCCTCGTCCGACAGGCCGAGGGAGCTTTCTTT
>-|TRBD2|TRBJ2-1|TRBV6-6
CASSSPSGRNPNEQFF
TGTGCCAGCAGTTCTCCCAGCGGGAGGAACCCCAATGAGCAGTTCTTC